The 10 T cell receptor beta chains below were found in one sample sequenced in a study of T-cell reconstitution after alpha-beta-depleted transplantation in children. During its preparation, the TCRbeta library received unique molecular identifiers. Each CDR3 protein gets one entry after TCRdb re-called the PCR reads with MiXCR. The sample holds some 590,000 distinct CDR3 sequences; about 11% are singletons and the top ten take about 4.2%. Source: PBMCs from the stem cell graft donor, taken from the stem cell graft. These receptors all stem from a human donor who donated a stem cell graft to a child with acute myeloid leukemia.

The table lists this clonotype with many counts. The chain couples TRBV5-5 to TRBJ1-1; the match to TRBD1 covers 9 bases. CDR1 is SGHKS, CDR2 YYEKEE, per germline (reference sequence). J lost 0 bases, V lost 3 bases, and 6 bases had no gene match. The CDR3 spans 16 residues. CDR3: CASSSDRGDMNTEAFF. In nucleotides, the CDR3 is TGTGCCAGCAGCTCGGACAGGGGTGACATGAACACTGAAGCTTTCTTT.

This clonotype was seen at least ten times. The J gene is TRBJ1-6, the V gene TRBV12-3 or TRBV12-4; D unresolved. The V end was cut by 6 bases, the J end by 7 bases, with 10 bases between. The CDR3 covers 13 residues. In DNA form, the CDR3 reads TGTGCCAGCAGCCTTGGATGGAATTCACCCCTCCACTTT. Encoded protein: CASSLGWNSPLHF.

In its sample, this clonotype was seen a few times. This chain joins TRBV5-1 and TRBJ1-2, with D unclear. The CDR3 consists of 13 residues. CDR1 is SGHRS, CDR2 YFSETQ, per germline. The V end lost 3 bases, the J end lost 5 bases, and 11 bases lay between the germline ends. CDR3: CASSYGEVYGYTF. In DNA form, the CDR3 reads TGCGCCAGCAGCTACGGGGAGGTGTATGGCTACACCTTC.

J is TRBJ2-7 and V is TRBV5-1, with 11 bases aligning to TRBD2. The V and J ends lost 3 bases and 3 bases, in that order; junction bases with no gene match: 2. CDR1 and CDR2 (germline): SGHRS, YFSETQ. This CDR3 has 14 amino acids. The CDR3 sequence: CASSYGTSGYEQYF. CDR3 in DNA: TGCGCCAGCAGCTACGGGACTAGCGGCTACGAGCAGTACTTC.

CDR3 amino acids: CASSGQGLGQSTIYF. CDR3 nucleotides: TGTGCCAGCAGTGGACAGGGCTTGGGTCAGAGCACCATATATTTT. The chain uses TRBV12-3 or TRBV12-4 and TRBJ1-3; TRBD1 aligns across 8 bases. The CDR3 length is 15 residues. Trimming took 5 bases from V and 9 from J; bases not matched to a gene: 12.

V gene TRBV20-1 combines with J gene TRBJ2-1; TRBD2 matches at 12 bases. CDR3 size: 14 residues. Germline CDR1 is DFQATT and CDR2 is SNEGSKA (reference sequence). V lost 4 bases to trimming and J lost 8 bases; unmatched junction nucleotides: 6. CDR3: CSANPSGRADEQFF. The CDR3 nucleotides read TGCAGTGCTAACCCTAGCGGGAGGGCCGATGAGCAGTTCTTC.

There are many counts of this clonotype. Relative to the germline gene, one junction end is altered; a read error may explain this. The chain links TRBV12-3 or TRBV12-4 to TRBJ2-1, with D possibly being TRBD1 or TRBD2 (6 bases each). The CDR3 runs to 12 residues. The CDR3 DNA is TGTGCCAGCACTTTAGGGGGGCTTGAGCAGTTCTTC. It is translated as CASTLGGLEQFF.

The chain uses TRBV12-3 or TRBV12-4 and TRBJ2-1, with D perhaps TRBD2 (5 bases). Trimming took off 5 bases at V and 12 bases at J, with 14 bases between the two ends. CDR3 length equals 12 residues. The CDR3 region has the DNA TGTGCCAGCAGTCGTGAGACCCGGGGGCAGTTCTTC. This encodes CASSRETRGQFF.

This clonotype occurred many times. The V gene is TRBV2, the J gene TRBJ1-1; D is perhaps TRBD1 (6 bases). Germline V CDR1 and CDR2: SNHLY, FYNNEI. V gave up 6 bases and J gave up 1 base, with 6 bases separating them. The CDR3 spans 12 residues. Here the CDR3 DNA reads TGTGCCAGCAGGACAGGGAACACTGAAGCTTTCTTT. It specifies CASRTGNTEAFF.

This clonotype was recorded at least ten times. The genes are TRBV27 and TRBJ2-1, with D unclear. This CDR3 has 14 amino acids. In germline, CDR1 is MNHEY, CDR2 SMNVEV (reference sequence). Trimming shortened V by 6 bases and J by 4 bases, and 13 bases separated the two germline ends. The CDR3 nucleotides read TGTGCCAGCAGGCCTCCCCACGGGTACAATGAGCAGTTCTTC. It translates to CASRPPHGYNEQFF.